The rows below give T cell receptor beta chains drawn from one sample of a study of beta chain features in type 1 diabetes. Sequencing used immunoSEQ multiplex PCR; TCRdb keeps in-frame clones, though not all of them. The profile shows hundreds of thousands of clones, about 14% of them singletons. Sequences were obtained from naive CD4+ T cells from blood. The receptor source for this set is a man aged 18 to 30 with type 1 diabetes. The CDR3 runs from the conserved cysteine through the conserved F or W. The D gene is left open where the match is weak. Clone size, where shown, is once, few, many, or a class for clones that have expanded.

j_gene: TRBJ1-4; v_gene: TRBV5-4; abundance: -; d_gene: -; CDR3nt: TGTGCCAGCAGCTTGGAAGGACCTCATGAAAAACTGTTTTTT; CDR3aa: CASSLEGPHEKLFF
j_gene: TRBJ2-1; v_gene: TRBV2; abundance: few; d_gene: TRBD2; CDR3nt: TGTGCCAGCAGACCTGGACTAGCGGGAATTAATGAGCAGTTCTTC; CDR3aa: CASRPGLAGINEQFF
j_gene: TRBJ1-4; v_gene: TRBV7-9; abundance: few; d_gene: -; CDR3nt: TGTGCCAGCCAAAAGCGGGGAATATCAGCAACTAATGAAAAACTGTTTTTT; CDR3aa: CASQKRGISATNEKLFF
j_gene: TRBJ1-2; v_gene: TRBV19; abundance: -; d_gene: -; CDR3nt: TGTGCCAGTTCCAGGGTTAACTATGGCTACACCTTC; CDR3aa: CASSRVNYGYTF
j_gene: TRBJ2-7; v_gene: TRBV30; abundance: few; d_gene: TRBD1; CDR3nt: TGTGCCTGGGCCAGGACAGGACCAAGCTCCTACGAGCAGTACTTC; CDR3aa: CAWARTGPSSYEQYF
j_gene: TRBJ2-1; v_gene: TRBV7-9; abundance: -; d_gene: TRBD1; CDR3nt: TGTGCCAGCAGCTTATCTAGGGGACAGGGATCCTACAATGAGCAGTTCTTC; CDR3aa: CASSLSRGQGSYNEQFF
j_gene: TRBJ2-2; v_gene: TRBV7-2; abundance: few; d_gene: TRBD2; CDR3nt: TGTGCCAGCAGTCCCTCCGGGACTAGCGGAGCCGGGGAGCTGTTTTTT; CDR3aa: CASSPSGTSGAGELFF
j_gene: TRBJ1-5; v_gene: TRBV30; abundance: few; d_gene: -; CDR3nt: TGTGCCTGGAGTCGCGGACAGAGTAGCAATCAGCCCCAGCATTTT; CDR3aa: CAWSRGQSSNQPQHF
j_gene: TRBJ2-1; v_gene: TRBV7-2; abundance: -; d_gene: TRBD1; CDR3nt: TGTGCCAGCAGCTCAAACAGGGGGCACTACAATGAGCAGTTCTTC; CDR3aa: CASSSNRGHYNEQFF
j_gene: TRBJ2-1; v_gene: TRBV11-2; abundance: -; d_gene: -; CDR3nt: TGTGCCAGCAGCTTAAAAGGGGGAGGCATCGGGCAGTTCTTC; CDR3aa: CASSLKGGGIGQFF
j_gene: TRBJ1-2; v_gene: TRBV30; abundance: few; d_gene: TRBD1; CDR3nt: TGTGCCTGGAGTTACCTACAGGGGGCTGAGAGAGCTAACTATGGCTACACCTTC; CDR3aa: CAWSYLQGAERANYGYTF
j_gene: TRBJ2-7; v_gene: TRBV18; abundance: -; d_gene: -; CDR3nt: TGTGCCAGCTCACCTGGGGCCCCGGGTGGGGAGCAGTACTTC; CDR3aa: CASSPGAPGGEQYF
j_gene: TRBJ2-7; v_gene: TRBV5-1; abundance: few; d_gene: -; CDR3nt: TGCGCCAGCAGCAGCGACGGGTCCTACGAGCAGTACTTC; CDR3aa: CASSSDGSYEQYF
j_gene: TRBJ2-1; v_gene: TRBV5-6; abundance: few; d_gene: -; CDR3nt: TGTGCCAGCAGCTACCGACAAGACAATGAGCAGTTCTTC; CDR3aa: CASSYRQDNEQFF
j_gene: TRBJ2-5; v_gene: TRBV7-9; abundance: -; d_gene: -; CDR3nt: TGTGCCAGCAGGAAACTAGTCGGGGAGACCCAGTACTTC; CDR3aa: CASRKLVGETQYF
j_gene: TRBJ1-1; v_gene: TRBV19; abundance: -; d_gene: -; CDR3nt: TGTGCCATCAAGGGACGGACCACCAAAGCTTTCTTT; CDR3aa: CAIKGRTTKAFF
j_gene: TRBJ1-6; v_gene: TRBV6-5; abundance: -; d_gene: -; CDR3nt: TGTGCCAGCAGTTCCCACGACAGTCGGGTTGGTTCACCCCTCCACTTT; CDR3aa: CASSSHDSRVGSPLHF
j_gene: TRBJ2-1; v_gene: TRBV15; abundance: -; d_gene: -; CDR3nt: TGTGCCACCAGCAGAGTTCCAGGTACAATTGAGCAGTTCTTC; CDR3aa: CATSRVPGTIEQFF
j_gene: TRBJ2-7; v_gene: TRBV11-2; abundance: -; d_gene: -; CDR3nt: TGTGCCAGCAGGACGCCCGGACGGTTGGACTCCTACGAGCAGTACTTC; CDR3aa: CASRTPGRLDSYEQYF
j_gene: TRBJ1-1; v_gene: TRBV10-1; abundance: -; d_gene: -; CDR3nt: TGCGCCAGCAGTGAGGGGACAAAGGCTGAAGCTTTCTTT; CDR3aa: CASSEGTKAEAFF
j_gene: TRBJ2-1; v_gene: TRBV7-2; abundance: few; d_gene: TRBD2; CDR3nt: TGTGCCAGCAGCTTAGGACTAGCGATCTACAATGAGCAGTTCTTC; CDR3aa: CASSLGLAIYNEQFF
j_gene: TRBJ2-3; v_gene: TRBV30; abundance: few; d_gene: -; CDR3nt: TGTGCCTGGACCCTAGGGACAACAAGCACAGATACGCAGTATTTT; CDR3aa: CAWTLGTTSTDTQYF
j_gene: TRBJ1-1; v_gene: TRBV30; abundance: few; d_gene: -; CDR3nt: TGTGCCTCACATTACATCACCAGCTCTTCGAACACTGAAGCTTTCTTT; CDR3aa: CASHYITSSSNTEAFF
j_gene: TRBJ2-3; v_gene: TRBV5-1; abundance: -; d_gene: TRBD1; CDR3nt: TGCGCCAGCAGCTTGACAGGGGCGACAGATACGCAGTATTTT; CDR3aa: CASSLTGATDTQYF
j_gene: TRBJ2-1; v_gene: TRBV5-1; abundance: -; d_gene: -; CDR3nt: TGCGCCAGCAGCTTCGGGACGGGAAATGAGCAGTTCTTC; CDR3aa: CASSFGTGNEQFF
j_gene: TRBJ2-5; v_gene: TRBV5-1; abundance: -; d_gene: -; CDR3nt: TGCGCCAGCAGTACCCAAGAGACCCAGTACTTC; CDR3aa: CASSTQETQYF
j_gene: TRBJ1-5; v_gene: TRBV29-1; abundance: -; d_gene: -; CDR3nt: TGCAGCGTTGTCTGGGGATATAGCAATCAGCCCCAGCATTTT; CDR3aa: CSVVWGYSNQPQHF
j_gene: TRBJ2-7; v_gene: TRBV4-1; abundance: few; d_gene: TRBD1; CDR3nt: TGCGCCAGCAGCCCCCCGGACAGGGAGCCTGGGTACGAGCAGTACTTC; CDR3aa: CASSPPDREPGYEQYF
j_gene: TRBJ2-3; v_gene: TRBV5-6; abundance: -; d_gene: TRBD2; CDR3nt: TGTGCCAGCAGCTTGGCGGGACTAGCGGGCACAGATACGCAGTATTTT; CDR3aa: CASSLAGLAGTDTQYF
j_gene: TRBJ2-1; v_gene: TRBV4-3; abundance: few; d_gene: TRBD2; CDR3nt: TGCGCCAGCAGTCCAGTAGCGGGGGGAACCTACAATGAGCAGTTCTTC; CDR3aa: CASSPVAGGTYNEQFF
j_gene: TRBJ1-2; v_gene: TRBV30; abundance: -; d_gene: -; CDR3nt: TGTGCCTGGAGCACAGGACACCAGCGAGGCTACACCTTC; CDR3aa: CAWSTGHQRGYTF
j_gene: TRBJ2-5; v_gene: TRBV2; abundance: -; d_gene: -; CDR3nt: TGTGCCAGCAGAGCGGTTGGGCCCTTTGAAGGCCAACCAGAGACCCAGTACTTC; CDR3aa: CASRAVGPFEGQPETQYF
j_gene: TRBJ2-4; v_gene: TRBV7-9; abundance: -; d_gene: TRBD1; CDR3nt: TGTGCCAGCAGCCCCCGAAGACAGGGGGTAGCCAAAAACATTCAGTACTTC; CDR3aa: CASSPRRQGVAKNIQYF
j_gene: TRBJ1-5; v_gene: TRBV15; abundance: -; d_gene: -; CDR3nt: TGTGCCACCTCAGGACGAATCAGCAATCAGCCCCAGCATTTT; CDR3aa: CATSGRISNQPQHF
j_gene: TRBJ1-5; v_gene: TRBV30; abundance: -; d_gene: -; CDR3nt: TGTGCCTGGAAGAGGCGGCAGAGGAATCAGCCCCAGCATTTT; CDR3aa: CAWKRRQRNQPQHF
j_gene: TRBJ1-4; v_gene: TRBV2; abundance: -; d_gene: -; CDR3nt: TGTGCCAGCAGTGATTCCCGAAAACTGTTTTTT; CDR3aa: CASSDSRKLFF
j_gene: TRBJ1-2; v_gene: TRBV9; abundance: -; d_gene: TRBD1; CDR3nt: TGTGCCAGCAGCGTCGGGACAGCTAACTATGGCTACACCTTC; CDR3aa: CASSVGTANYGYTF
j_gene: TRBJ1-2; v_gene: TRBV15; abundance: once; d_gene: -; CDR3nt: TGTGCCACCAGCAGAGATCAGGGGTATGGCTACACCTTC; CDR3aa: CATSRDQGYGYTF
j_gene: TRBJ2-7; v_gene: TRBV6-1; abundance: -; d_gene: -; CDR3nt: TGTGCCTCTACGTTATCGGACGGAGGCTACGAGCAGTACTTC; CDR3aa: CASTLSDGGYEQYF
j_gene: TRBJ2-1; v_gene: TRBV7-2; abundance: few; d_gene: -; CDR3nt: TGTGCCAGCAGCTCGGCAGGAATAGGACAGTACTCTTTCAATGAGCAGTTCTTC; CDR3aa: CASSSAGIGQYSFNEQFF
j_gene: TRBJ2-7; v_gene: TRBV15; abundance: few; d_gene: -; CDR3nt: TGTGCCACCAGCAGAGATCGCAACAGGTGGTACGAGTACTTC; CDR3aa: CATSRDRNRWYEYF
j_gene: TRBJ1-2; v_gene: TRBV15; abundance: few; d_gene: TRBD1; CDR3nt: TGTGCCACCAGCACCGGACAGGGAACCTATGGCTACACCTTC; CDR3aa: CATSTGQGTYGYTF
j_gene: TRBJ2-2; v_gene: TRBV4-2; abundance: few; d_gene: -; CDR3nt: TGTGCCAGCAGCCAAGAAGTGGCCTCTCTCGGGGAGCTGTTTTTT; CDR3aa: CASSQEVASLGELFF
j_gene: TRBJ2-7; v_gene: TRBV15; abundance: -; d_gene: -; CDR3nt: TGTGCCACCAGCAGAGATCAGGCATACGAGCAGTACTTC; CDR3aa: CATSRDQAYEQYF
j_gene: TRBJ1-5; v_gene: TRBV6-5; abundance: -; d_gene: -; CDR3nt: TGTGCCAGCAGCGGTAGGACAGGCAATCAGCCCCAGCATTTT; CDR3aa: CASSGRTGNQPQHF
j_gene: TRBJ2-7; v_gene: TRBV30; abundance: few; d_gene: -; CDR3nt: TGTGCCTGGAGTGTACCTGGATACTCCTACGAGCAGTACTTC; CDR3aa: CAWSVPGYSYEQYF
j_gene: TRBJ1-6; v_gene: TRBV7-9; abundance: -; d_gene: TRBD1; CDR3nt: TGTGCCAGCAGCTTACGGACAGGGGGTTCACCCCTCCACTTT; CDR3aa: CASSLRTGGSPLHF
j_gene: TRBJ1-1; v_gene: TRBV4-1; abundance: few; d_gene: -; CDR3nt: TGCGCCAGCAGCCAAGATGGGGCCGGAGGTGAAGCTTTCTTT; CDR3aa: CASSQDGAGGEAFF
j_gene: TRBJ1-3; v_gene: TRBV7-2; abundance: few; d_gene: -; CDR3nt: TGTGCCAGCAGCCCTCATCCTGGAGGAAACACCATATATTTT; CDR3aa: CASSPHPGGNTIYF
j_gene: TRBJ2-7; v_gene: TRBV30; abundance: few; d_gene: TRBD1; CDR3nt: TGTGCCTGCTGGCGGGACAGGGACCCCTACGAGCAGTACTTC; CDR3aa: CACWRDRDPYEQYF
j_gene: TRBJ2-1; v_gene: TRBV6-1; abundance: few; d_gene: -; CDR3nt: TGTGCCAGCAGTCGGGATTACAATGAGCAGTTCTTC; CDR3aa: CASSRDYNEQFF
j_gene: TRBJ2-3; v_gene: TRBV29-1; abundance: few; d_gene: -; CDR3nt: TGCAGCGTTGCCCCCGGGACCCCGGACGATACGCAGTATTTT; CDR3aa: CSVAPGTPDDTQYF
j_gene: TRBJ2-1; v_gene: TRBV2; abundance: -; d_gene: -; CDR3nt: TGTGCCAGCAGGGAGGAGCGGATACTCGGGTTCTTC; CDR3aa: CASREERILGFF
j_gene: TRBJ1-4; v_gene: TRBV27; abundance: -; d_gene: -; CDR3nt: TGTGCCAGCAGTTCAGCGACAGCGGGGAATGAAAAACTGTTTTTT; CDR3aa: CASSSATAGNEKLFF
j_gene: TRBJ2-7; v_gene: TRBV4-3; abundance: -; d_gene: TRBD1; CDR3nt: TGCGCCAGCAAAAAGGGGGCAGGGGGCCCCTACGAGCAGTACTTC; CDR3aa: CASKKGAGGPYEQYF